Below are 10 T cell receptor beta chains sequenced from a single sample in a study of CD8+ T cells in alopecia areata. The pooled cutaneous lymph node cells were sorted using several markers (CD4, CD8alpha, NKG2D, NKG2ACE and others). Following extraction, RNA underwent reverse transcription to cDNA, which served as the sequencing template. Measured with immunoSEQ multiplex PCR; TCRdb has only the in-frame clones, and not every one. Singletons are absent from the sample, which has about 2,200 clones. The specimen was CD8+ T cells sorted from a lymph node. The receptor source for this set is a C3H/HeJ mouse with alopecia areata. The strain bears MHC haplotype H2-k.

This clone was detected a few times. Mouse gene names and germline throughout. Read coverage stops 4 residues before the CDR3 terminus; the germline J gene supplies the remainder. The chain is built from TRBV13-1 and TRBJ2-7; the D is unclear. The length of the CDR3 is 12 residues. The germline V and J ends were trimmed by 3 bases and 3 bases, with 7 bases remaining between them. Germline lookup yields CDR1 NSHNY and CDR2 SYGAGN. CDR3 region: CASSVVGYEQYF. CDR3 DNA, as far as it was read: TGTGCCAGCAGTGTGGTGGGCTAT.

This clone has at least ten counts. Gene names follow the mouse nomenclature. The CDR3 goes on 4 residues after the read ends, and that part is filled in from the germline J gene. The V and J genes are TRBV5 and TRBJ1-1, with D possibly matching TRBD1 (5 bases). This CDR3 region has 14 residues. Germline-derived CDR1 and CDR2 are LGHNA and YNLKQL (reference sequence). The ends were cut back, 4 bases at V and 4 bases at J, with 13 bases in the middle. The CDR3 sequence: CASSPIPRATEVFF. The part of the CDR3 DNA that was read is TGTGCCAGCAGCCCTATCCCCAGGGCCACA.

This clone has a count of ten or more. Mouse names are used for the genes. The read stops 4 residues short of the end of the CDR3; the missing end is completed from the germline J gene. The V and J genes are TRBV5 and TRBJ2-3, with TRBD2 matching 10 bases. Germline CDR1 reads LGHNA; CDR2 reads YNLKQL (reference sequence). CDR3 length: 18 residues. Germline trimming cut 0 bases from V and 2 bases from J; bases unmatched to any gene: 8. The CDR3 region is CASSQDSLGGRAAETLYF. Incomplete CDR3 DNA: TGTGCCAGCAGCCAAGATTCCCTGGGGGGGCGCGCTGCAGAA.

This clone was counted many times. Gene and germline names: mouse. The CDR3 goes on 4 residues after the read ends, and that part is filled in from the germline J gene. This chain uses TRBV17 with TRBJ1-2, with a possible D match to TRBD1 (5 bases). Germline assignment: CDR1 MNHDT and CDR2 YYDKIL. The CDR3 sequence is 13 residues long. This CDR3 reads CASSRDWGGDYTF. The sequenced part of the CDR3 DNA is TGTGCTAGCAGTAGGGACTGGGGGGGC.

This clone occurred many times. These gene names are mouse names. The CDR3 goes on 4 residues after the read ends, and that part is filled in from the germline J gene. The chain has TRBV5 and TRBJ2-1, with no clear D. The CDR3 runs to 16 residues. Trimming took off 0 bases at V and 2 bases at J, with 11 bases between the two ends. Germline V gene data show CDR1 as LGHNA and CDR2 as YNLKQL (reference sequence). The CDR3 DNA, read in part, is TGTGCCAGCAGCCAAGACTCCGGCAGATACTATGCT. Its translation is CASSQDSGRYYA. The whole CDR3 protein reads CASSQDSGRYYAEQFF.

This clone appeared many times. Any gene name here is a mouse gene name. The missing CDR3 end, 4 residues past where the read stops, is filled in from the germline J gene. V is TRBV5 and J is TRBJ2-3; 7 positions match TRBD1. The CDR3 runs to 14 residues. The ends lost 6 bases at V and 0 bases at J; junction bases unmatched: 3. Germline lookup yields CDR1 LGHNA and CDR2 YNLKQL (reference sequence). This CDR3 is CASRGQTSAETLYF. Incomplete CDR3 DNA: TGTGCCAGCAGGGGACAGACTAGTGCAGAA.

On this clone: Gene names are mouse gene names. CDR3 in amino acids: CASSPRDWGQDTQYF. CDR3 DNA, as far as it was read: TGTGCCAGCAGCCCCCGGGACTGGGGGCAAGAC. This chain uses TRBV5 with TRBJ2-5; 11 bases match TRBD2. The CDR3 is cut off 4 residues early in the read; its end comes from the germline J gene. The CDR3 runs to 15 residues. Germline CDR1 LGHNA, CDR2 YNLKQL (reference sequence). Trimming removed 4 bases from V and 3 bases from J; junction bases left unmatched: 3.

Points on this clone: Germline and genes here are mouse. The read comes to an end 4 residues before the CDR3 does, leaving the germline J gene to fill in the end. This sequence joins TRBV2 and TRBJ2-7; maybe TRBD1 (6 bases). CDR3 length: 12 amino acids. The germline CDR1 and CDR2 sequences are LGHNA and YSYQKL. Partial CDR3 DNA: TGTGCCAGCAGCCATGGACAGTAT. Translation: CASSHGQY. The complete CDR3 reads CASSHGQYEQYF.

This clone was recorded at least ten times. Gene names and germline refer to mouse. The read falls 4 residues short of the CDR3 end, and the missing part is taken from the germline J gene. The rearrangement links TRBV1 to TRBJ1-1; possible D gene TRBD1, 5 bases. This CDR3 region has 13 residues. Per germline, CDR1 NSQYPW and CDR2 LRSPGD (reference sequence). With 6 bases removed from V and 0 bases from J, the gap between germline ends came to 8 bases. The sequenced part of the CDR3 DNA is TGCACCTGCAGGGACATTGCAAACACA. Its translation: CTCRDIANT. The whole CDR3 sequence is CTCRDIANTEVFF.

This clone was detected only a few times. Gene names and germline refer to mouse. The read gets to within 4 residues of the CDR3 end, and the germline J gene fills in the rest. The chain joins TRBV29 to TRBJ2-7, with TRBD2 matching over 7 bases. The CDR3 is 14 residues long. The junction had 0 bases not matched to a gene; V was cut back by 1 base and J by 0 bases. Germline V CDR1 and CDR2: MSHET, SYDVDS. The CDR3 here is CASSLLGGSYEQYF. Incomplete CDR3 DNA: TGTGCTAGCAGTTTATTGGGGGGCTCCTAT.